Each of the 32 T cell receptor beta chains below was sequenced from the same sample in a study of blood T cell repertoires in COVID-19. Libraries were prepared by immunoSEQ multiplex PCR; TCRdb keeps only in-frame clonotypes and omits some of them. This table holds over 120,000 clones, roughly 82% found once. The sequenced sample was peripheral blood. The receptors stem from a man in his sixties with active or convalescent COVID-19.

The chain combines TRBV5-1 with TRBJ2-2, with 10 bases aligning to TRBD2. The V segment lost 4 bases and the J segment 4 bases; nucleotides outside the gene matches: 4. This CDR3 spans 15 amino acids. Per germline, CDR1 SGHRS and CDR2 YFSETQ. In nucleotides, the CDR3 is TGCGCCAGCAGCGTTAGCGGGGGGAGCACCGGGGAGCTGTTTTTT. Translating gives CASSVSGGSTGELFF.

This clone was observed once. The chain is built from TRBV7-9 and TRBJ1-3; TRBD1 is a possible D gene (5 bases). This CDR3 is built from 15 residues. CDR1 and CDR2 (germline): SEHNR, FQNEAQ (reference sequence). Trimming left V 8 bases short and J 5 bases short, with 19 bases between. This CDR3 reads CASRPGGGWRNTIYF. CDR3 DNA: TGTGCCAGCCGACCCGGGGGGGGTTGGCGAAACACCATATATTTT.

This clone occurred a few times. The V call is TRBV4-1, the J call TRBJ1-5; D remains unclear. This CDR3 spans 15 amino acids. The V end was cut by 1 base, the J end by 0 bases, with 7 bases between. Germline loops: CDR1 MGHRA, CDR2 YSYEKL. The CDR3 reads CASSQAYYSNQPQHF. Here the CDR3 DNA reads TGCGCCAGCAGCCAAGCGTATTATAGCAATCAGCCCCAGCATTTT.

The chain recombines TRBV12-5 with TRBJ2-3, with TRBD1 matching over 7 bases. The CDR3 extends over 13 amino acids. Unmatched junction bases numbered 4, after V lost 7 bases and J lost 3 bases. CDR1 and CDR2 from the germline V gene are LGHNT and FRNRAP. The CDR3 coding sequence is TGTGCTAGTGAAAACAGGGGAACAGATACGCAGTATTTT. It encodes CASENRGTDTQYF.

This clone came up a few times. The CDR3 sequence: CASQGQGKDNYGYTF. The CDR3 DNA sequence: TGTGCCAGCCAAGGACAGGGCAAAGACAACTATGGCTACACCTTC. The chain combines TRBV25-1 with TRBJ1-2, with TRBD1 matching 8 bases. This CDR3 is 15 amino acids long. The V segment lost 8 bases and the J segment 2 bases; nucleotides outside the gene matches: 10. The germline V gene has CDR1 MGHDK and CDR2 SYGVNS.

The CDR3 here is CASSLVPAGTEAFF. DNA of the CDR3: TGTGCCAGCAGCTTAGTACCCGCGGGCACTGAAGCTTTCTTT. The rearrangement joins TRBV5-6 to TRBJ1-1; D is ambiguous. V lost 2 bases and J lost 4, with 12 bases in between. Germline-derived CDR1 and CDR2 are SGHDT and YYEEEE. The CDR3 has 14 residues.

V is TRBV27 and J is TRBJ1-1; the match to TRBD1 covers 7 bases. Losses at the gene ends were 2 bases for V and 4 bases for J; bases not matched to a gene: 4. The germline CDR1 and CDR2 sequences are MNHEY and SMNVEV (reference sequence). CDR3 length: 14 residues. CDR3 residues: CASSLEGASTEAFF. The CDR3, as DNA: TGTGCCAGCAGTTTAGAGGGGGCGAGCACTGAAGCTTTCTTT.

This clone was seen only a few times. This rearrangement joins TRBV10-1 to TRBJ2-3; a possible D gene is TRBD1 (5 bases). The CDR3 contains 13 residues. Germline assignment: CDR1 WNHNN and CDR2 SYGVQD (reference sequence). V dropped 5 bases and J dropped 4 bases, with 10 bases sitting between them. CDR3 residues: CASSPGIADTQYF. In DNA form, the CDR3 reads TGCGCCAGCAGTCCAGGGATCGCAGATACGCAGTATTTT.

This sequence joins TRBV13 and TRBJ1-1, with D possibly TRBD1 on 6 matching bases. V was shortened by 4 bases and J by 1 base, with 10 bases between the two germline ends. The CDR3 runs to 14 residues. Germline V gene sequence: CDR1 PRHDT, CDR2 FYEKMQ (reference sequence). CDR3 in amino acids: CASSWTEKNTEAFF. The CDR3 region has the DNA TGTGCCAGCAGCTGGACAGAGAAGAACACTGAAGCTTTCTTT.

This clone showed up just once. This chain links TRBV6-6 with TRBJ1-6; perhaps TRBD1 as D (6 bases). Trimming left V 7 bases short and J 14 bases short, with 18 bases between. The CDR3 is 13 residues long. Germline CDR1 and CDR2: MNHNY and SVGAGI (reference sequence). This CDR3 is CASMAGAAPALHF. CDR3 DNA sequence: TGTGCCAGCATGGCGGGGGCAGCGCCCGCCCTCCACTTT.

CDR3 protein: CAWSPSPYGYTF. The CDR3 coding sequence is TGTGCCTGGAGTCCCTCCCCCTATGGCTACACCTTC. This chain joins TRBV30 and TRBJ1-2; D unclear. This CDR3 spans 12 amino acids. CDR1 and CDR2 (germline): GTSNPN, SVGIG (reference sequence). Between the trimmed V and J ends, which lost 2 bases and 4 bases, there was a span of 8 bases.

The chain carries TRBV4-1 and TRBJ1-4; TRBD1 might be the D (6 bases). Germline V lookup: CDR1 MGHRA, CDR2 YSYEKL. V was shortened by 2 bases and J by 3 bases, with 19 bases between the two germline ends. The CDR3 runs 18 residues. The CDR3 sequence: CASSQPMDSVGPNEKLFF. DNA of the CDR3: TGCGCCAGCAGCCAACCTATGGACAGCGTAGGGCCTAATGAAAAACTGTTTTTT.

The chain couples TRBV6-4 to TRBJ2-2; perhaps TRBD2 as D (5 bases). Per the germline V gene, CDR1 is MRHNA and CDR2 is SNTAGT. The CDR3 has 14 amino acids. Trimming took 3 bases from V and 6 from J, leaving 11 bases between them. DNA for the CDR3: TGTGCCAGCAGTGAATCTAGCCCTCCCGGGGAGCTGTTTTTT. It codes for CASSESSPPGELFF.

The chain joins TRBV6-2 or TRBV6-3 to TRBJ1-1; no clear D. CDR1 is MNHEY and CDR2 is SVGEGT in the germline V gene. The CDR3 totals 13 residues. V lost 5 bases, J lost 8 bases, and 15 bases lay in between. The CDR3 DNA reads TGTGCCAGCAGTCCGTTTAAGAATCAGGAAGCTTTCTTT. It yields the protein CASSPFKNQEAFF.

In DNA form, the CDR3 reads TGTGCCAGTAGTACGGGACACCACTCTGGAAACACCATATATTTT. Protein product: CASSTGHHSGNTIYF. The rearrangement uses TRBV19 and TRBJ1-3, with D perhaps matching TRBD1 (6 bases). V was shortened by 4 bases and J by 0 bases, with 10 bases between the two germline ends. The germline V gene has CDR1 LNHDA and CDR2 SQIVND (reference sequence). The CDR3 consists of 15 residues. Together with reference TRBV19 and TRBJ1-3, the CDR3 gives the full variable domain: DGGITQSPKYLFRKEGQNVTLSCEQNLNHDAMYWYRQDPGQGLRLIYYSQIVNDFQKGDIAEGYSVSREKKESFPLTVTSAQKNPTAFYLCASSTGHHSGNTIYFGEGSWLTVV.

A few counts support this clone. The chain combines TRBV11-3 with TRBJ1-1, with 7 bases fitting TRBD1. Trimming cost V 6 bases and J 4 bases; bases outside gene matches: 8. Germline CDR1 SGHNT, CDR2 YENEEA. This CDR3 region has 14 residues. Here the CDR3 reads CASRPTGMSTEAFF. In nucleotides, the CDR3 is TGTGCCAGCAGGCCGACAGGGATGAGCACTGAAGCTTTCTTT. Variable domain in full (rest from reference TRBV11-3 and TRBJ1-1): EAGVVQSPRYKIIEKKQPVAFWCNPISGHNTLYWYLQNLGQGPELLIRYENEEAVDDSQLPKDRFSAERLKGVDSTLKIQPAELGDSAVYLCASRPTGMSTEAFFGQGTRLTVV.

This chain uses TRBV6-2 or TRBV6-3 with TRBJ1-6; no reliable D call. The CDR3 sequence is 16 residues long. Trimming stripped 3 bases from V and 7 bases from J, with 16 bases between. Germline loops: CDR1 MNHEY, CDR2 SVGEGT. CDR3 DNA sequence: TGTGCCAGCAGTTATTCCCACGGGTTCCAGAATTCACCCCTCCACTTT. The encoded protein is CASSYSHGFQNSPLHF.

The V gene is TRBV6-6, the J gene TRBJ1-5; no clear D gene. Germline-derived CDR1 and CDR2 are MNHNY and SVGAGI (reference sequence). Trimming removed 7 bases at V and 3 bases at J, with 10 bases between. This CDR3 comprises 13 residues. CDR3 protein: CASTSVHNQPQHF. CDR3 bases: TGTGCCAGCACCTCAGTACACAATCAGCCCCAGCATTTT.

This chain joins TRBV10-3 and TRBJ2-5, with D perhaps TRBD1 (5 bases). The V and J ends lost 0 bases and 4 bases respectively, with 9 bases between them. Germline-derived CDR1 and CDR2 are ENHRY and SYGVKD. The length of the CDR3 is 14 residues. CDR3 coding DNA: TGTGCCATCAGTGAGTCGGGGCCAGGAGAGACCCAGTACTTC. It specifies CAISESGPGETQYF.

This clone has only a few counts. The chain carries TRBV4-3 and TRBJ2-1, with a tentative D call TRBD2 (6 bases). Trimming took off 0 bases at V and 3 bases at J, with 6 bases between the two ends. The CDR3 spans 14 residues. CDR1 and CDR2 (germline): LGHNA, YSLEER. The CDR3 DNA sequence: TGCGCCAGCAGCCAAGATAGCGGCTACAATGAGCAGTTCTTC. It encodes CASSQDSGYNEQFF.

This rearrangement joins TRBV5-1 to TRBJ2-2; 9 bases match TRBD1. This CDR3 region has 16 residues. The trim removed 4 bases at V and 1 base at J, leaving 5 bases unmatched. CDR1 is SGHRS and CDR2 is YFSETQ in the germline V gene. The CDR3: CASSPDRGLNTGELFF. CDR3 in DNA: TGCGCCAGCAGCCCGGACAGGGGACTGAACACCGGGGAGCTGTTTTTT.

This chain links TRBV24-1 with TRBJ1-2, with 8 bases that match TRBD1. V trimming: 5 bases; J trimming: 2 bases; junction bases outside the gene matches: 6. Germline V gives CDR1 KGHDR, CDR2 SFDVKD. The CDR3 runs 15 residues. CDR3 in amino acids: CATSAPGTGNYGYTF. CDR3 nucleotide sequence: TGTGCCACCAGTGCTCCAGGGACAGGAAACTATGGCTACACCTTC.

The chain couples TRBV9 to TRBJ1-6, with a weak D call TRBD1 (5 bases). Between the trimmed V and J ends, which lost 0 bases and 7 bases, there was a span of 8 bases. Germline V CDR1 and CDR2: SGDLS, YYNGEE. This CDR3 is built from 14 residues. In DNA form, the CDR3 reads TGTGCCAGCAGCGTAGGGGGGAGGAATTCACCCCTCCACTTT. Translating it yields CASSVGGRNSPLHF.

V and J are TRBV6-2 or TRBV6-3 and TRBJ1-4; possibly TRBD1 for D (5 bases). The CDR3 spans 14 residues. Germline values: CDR1 MNHEY, CDR2 SVGEGT. With 0 bases removed from V and 7 bases from J, the gap between germline ends came to 9 bases. CDR3: CASSYSGDFEKLFF. DNA for the CDR3: TGTGCCAGCAGTTACTCCGGGGACTTTGAAAAACTGTTTTTT.

This clone was observed once. This rearrangement joins TRBV7-2 to TRBJ1-2, with 8 bases that match TRBD1. The length of the CDR3 is 15 residues. V lost 5 bases to trimming and J lost 1 base; unmatched junction nucleotides: 6. Germline V gives CDR1 SGHTA, CDR2 FQGNSA. The CDR3 DNA is TGTGCCAGCAGCCGCGACAGGGGCGATAACTATGGCTACACCTTC. It translates to CASSRDRGDNYGYTF.

This chain links TRBV6-5 with TRBJ1-2; 9 nucleotides agree with TRBD1. Germline assignment: CDR1 MNHEY and CDR2 SVGAGI. The CDR3 covers 12 residues. Losses at the gene ends were 10 bases for V and 8 bases for J; bases not matched to a gene: 8. CDR3 sequence: CATSGQGFGYTF. CDR3 sequence (DNA): TGTGCCACATCAGGACAGGGGTTCGGCTACACCTTC.

The rearrangement joins TRBV27 to TRBJ1-2; TRBD1 matches at 9 bases. V was pared by 5 bases and J by 7 bases, with 8 bases of the junction left unmatched. The CDR3 contains 14 residues. Germline lookup yields CDR1 MNHEY and CDR2 SMNVEV (reference sequence). CDR3 nucleotides: TGTGCCAGCAGTCCGACGGGACAGGGTGGTGGCTACACCTTC. This codes for CASSPTGQGGGYTF.

This clone was found a few times. This chain connects TRBV28 to TRBJ2-4; 12 bases match TRBD2. This CDR3 region has 14 residues. CDR1 is MDHEN and CDR2 is SYDVKM in the germline V gene. The ends lost 5 bases at V and 10 bases at J; junction bases unmatched: 6. This CDR3 is CASSPPGLAGIQYF. DNA for the CDR3: TGTGCCAGCAGTCCACCGGGACTAGCGGGTATTCAGTACTTC.

The chain recombines TRBV7-2 with TRBJ2-5; weak D call: TRBD2 (6 bases). The CDR3 is made up of 14 amino acids. V shed 9 bases and J shed 2 bases, with 16 bases lying between them. Germline V gene lookup returns CDR1 SGHTA and CDR2 FQGNSA. CDR3 region: CASHLGGSQETQYF. In DNA, the CDR3 is TGTGCCAGTCATCTCGGAGGGAGTCAAGAGACCCAGTACTTC. The full variable domain, rest sourced from reference TRBV7-2 and TRBJ2-5, is GAGVSQSPSNKVTEKGKDVELRCDPISGHTALYWYRQSLGQGLEFLIYFQGNSAPDKSGLPSDRFSAERTGGSVSTLTIQRTQQEDSAVYLCASHLGGSQETQYFGPGTRLLVL.

V usage is TRBV18 and J usage is TRBJ2-5, with TRBD1 matching 10 bases. Germline CDR1 reads KGHSH; CDR2 reads LQKENI. The length of the CDR3 is 14 residues. V trimming: 4 bases; J trimming: 4 bases; junction bases outside the gene matches: 3. The CDR3 here is CASSHGQGGETQYF. CDR3 DNA: TGTGCCAGCTCACACGGACAGGGGGGAGAGACCCAGTACTTC.

CDR3 nucleotides: TGTGCCAGCAGCCAGCGCAGGGTTGGGCACGAGCAGTACGTC. This sequence encodes CASSQRRVGHEQYV. The chain carries TRBV3-1 (or the pseudogene TRBV3-2) and TRBJ2-7; D possibly corresponds to TRBD1 (5 bases). The CDR3 is 14 residues long. In germline, CDR1 is LGHDT, CDR2 YNNKEL (reference sequence). Trimming removed 3 bases at V and 5 bases at J, with 14 bases between.

V gene TRBV6-6 combines with J gene TRBJ1-2, with 8 positions matching TRBD1. The CDR3 is 14 amino acids. The germline CDR1 and CDR2 sequences are MNHNY and SVGAGI (reference sequence). The J segment lost 3 bases and the V segment lost 7 bases, leaving 7 bases of the junction unmatched. In nucleotides, the CDR3 is TGTGCCAGCACCAGGACAGGGTACGACTATGGCTACACCTTC. Translated, it gives CASTRTGYDYGYTF.